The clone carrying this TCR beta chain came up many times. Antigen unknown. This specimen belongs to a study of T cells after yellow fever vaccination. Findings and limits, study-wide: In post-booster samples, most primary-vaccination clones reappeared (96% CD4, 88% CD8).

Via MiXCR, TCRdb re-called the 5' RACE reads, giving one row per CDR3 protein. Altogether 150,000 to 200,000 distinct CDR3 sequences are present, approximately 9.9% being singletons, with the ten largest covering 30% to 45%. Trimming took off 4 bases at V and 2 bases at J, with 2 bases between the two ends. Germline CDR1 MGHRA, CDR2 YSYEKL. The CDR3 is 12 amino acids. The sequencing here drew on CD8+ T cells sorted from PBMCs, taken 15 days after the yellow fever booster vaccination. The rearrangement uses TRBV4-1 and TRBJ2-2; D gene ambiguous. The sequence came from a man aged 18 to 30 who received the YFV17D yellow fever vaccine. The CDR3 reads CASSRNTGELFF. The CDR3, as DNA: TGCGCCAGCAGCCGCAACACCGGGGAGCTGTTTTTT.